The 24 T cell receptor beta chains reported below all come from one sample, sequenced in a study of blood T cells in healthy people across ages (dated by TCRdb to between 2014 and 2017). The library was obtained by 5' RACE. Instrument used: Illumina HiSeq 2500. The second PCR ran for roughly 7 to 11 cycles and used a J-beta primer mix along with a sample-barcoded 5' primer. TCRdb took the public reads, trimmed them with fastp at Q25, ran MiXCR for clone calling and kept in-frame beta chains. CDR3 protein duplicates are merged, each entry listing the most common genes and DNA. The sample profile shows about 680,000 distinct CDR3 sequences; around 48% of them were found once. The ten largest make up roughly 31% of the sample. The sample was blood. The origin of the receptors is a woman aged 60 to 75 in good health.

The V call is TRBV3-1, the J call TRBJ2-4, with 8 bases fitting TRBD1. The V gene's germline CDR1 is LGHDT and CDR2 YNNKEL (reference sequence). The CDR3 length is 16 residues. J gave up 1 base and V 3 bases, and 5 bases lay outside the gene matches. Here the CDR3 DNA reads TGTGCCAGCAGCCAGACAGGGGTTGGGGCCAAAAACATTCAGTACTTC. Amino acids: CASSQTGVGAKNIQYF.

As to this clonotype: Since a much larger clone is just one base distant, this may be a read error. V is TRBV7-2 and J is TRBJ1-2; 7 bases are a match to TRBD1. The CDR3 loop spans 13 amino acids. Germline loops: CDR1 SGHTA, CDR2 FQGNSA. The CDR3: CVSSTGQSYGYTF. As DNA, the CDR3 is TGTGTCAGCAGCACGGGACAGTCCTATGGCTACACCTTC.

This sequence joins TRBV7-2 and TRBJ2-7; D is ambiguous. CDR3 length: 13 residues. Germline CDR1 is SGHTA and CDR2 is FQGNSA. V lost 3 bases to trimming and J lost 12 bases, with 18 bases between them. This CDR3 reads CASSFTGGETRYF. Here the CDR3 DNA reads TGTGCCAGCAGCTTTACTGGCGGTGAGACCCGGTACTTC. Full variable domain (rest looked up from reference TRBV7-2 and TRBJ2-7): GAGVSQSPSNKVTEKGKDVELRCDPISGHTALYWYRQSLGQGLEFLIYFQGNSAPDKSGLPSDRFSAERTGGSVSTLTIQRTQQEDSAVYLCASSFTGGETRYFGPGTRLTVT.

This clonotype was recorded at least ten times. The CDR3 DNA follows: TGTGCCAGCAGTTCCTCCTCCTCGAGGACGGGAGAGCAGTACTTC. Translation gives CASSSSSSRTGEQYF. The chain uses TRBV28 and TRBJ2-5; weak D call: TRBD2 (6 bases). V was pared by 4 bases and J by 11 bases, with 23 bases between. Germline CDR1 is MDHEN and CDR2 is SYDVKM. This CDR3 has 15 amino acids.

The rearrangement links TRBV28 to TRBJ2-4, with 13 nucleotides matching TRBD2. The J call could be wrong; TRBJ2-7 is a better fit for the DNA end. CDR1 and CDR2 (germline): MDHEN, SYDVKM. CDR3 length: 14 residues. This chain's CDR3 is CASSGLAGVHEQYF. CDR3 in DNA: TGTGCCAGCAGCGGACTAGCGGGAGTACACGAGCAGTACTTC.

The J gene is TRBJ1-6, the V gene TRBV20-1; possible D gene TRBD1, 6 bases. The CDR3 spans 14 residues. The V end was cut by 2 bases, the J end by 10 bases, with 15 bases between. The germline gives CDR1 DFQATT, CDR2 SNEGSKA (reference sequence). Here the CDR3 reads CSARQQGLGSPLHF. For the CDR3, the DNA is TGCAGTGCTAGACAACAGGGACTTGGGTCACCCCTCCACTTT.

V gene TRBV13 combines with J gene TRBJ2-7; 8 bases are a match to TRBD1. The V gene's germline CDR1 is PRHDT and CDR2 FYEKMQ (reference sequence). Germline trimming cut 3 bases from V and 4 bases from J; bases unmatched to any gene: 8. This CDR3 is 15 amino acids long. The CDR3 reads CASSLDTGGVYEQYF. CDR3 DNA sequence: TGTGCCAGCAGCTTGGACACAGGGGGTGTGTACGAGCAGTACTTC.

V usage is TRBV12-3 or TRBV12-4 and J usage is TRBJ2-5; TRBD2 agrees at 12 bases. The CDR3 has 17 residues. V was clipped by 3 bases and J by 5 bases; unmatched bases: 10. As DNA, the CDR3 is TGTGCCAGCAGTTTTTCGACTAGCGGGAGTATCGGGGAGACCCAGTACTTC. It yields the protein CASSFSTSGSIGETQYF.

This clonotype appeared a few times. The chain recombines TRBV4-2 with TRBJ2-3, with 12 bases aligning to TRBD1. CDR1 is LGHNA and CDR2 is YNFKEQ in the germline V gene. With 2 bases clipped from V and 4 bases from J, the junction kept 4 bases outside the gene matches. The CDR3 consists of 16 residues. The CDR3 bases are TGTGCCAGCAGCCAAATGGGGACAGGGGGCGCAGATACGCAGTATTTT. Amino acids: CASSQMGTGGADTQYF.

For this clonotype: Given a much more abundant clone one base away, this may be a read error. This chain connects TRBV12-3 or TRBV12-4 to TRBJ2-3; D call uncertain. This CDR3 has 14 residues. Trimming took 5 bases from V and 2 from J, leaving 11 bases between them. Here the CDR3 DNA reads TGTGCCAGCAGTGTAGAACAGCCCACAGATACGCAGTATTTT. Amino acids: CASSVEQPTDTQYF.

This chain connects TRBV6-1 to TRBJ1-2; TRBD1 aligns across 7 bases. Trimming cost V 2 bases and J 4 bases; bases outside gene matches: 4. This CDR3 comprises 14 residues. CDR1 and CDR2 from the germline V gene are MNHNS and SASEGT. The CDR3 loop is CASSENRGSYGYTF. The CDR3, as DNA: TGTGCCAGCAGTGAAAACAGGGGTTCCTATGGCTACACCTTC.

A note on this clonotype: Being one base from a much bigger clone, this may be a read error. The chain links TRBV5-1 to TRBJ2-1; 7 bases line up with TRBD1. This CDR3 contains 15 residues. Germline CDR1 and CDR2: SGHRS and YFSETQ. J gave up 3 bases and V 0 bases, and 3 bases lay outside the gene matches. CDR3 sequence: CASSLEGQFYNEQFF. CDR3 nucleotides: TGCGCCAGCAGCTTGGAGGGACAGTTCTACAATGAGCAGTTCTTC. The complete variable domain, with remaining parts taken from reference TRBV5-1 and TRBJ2-1, reads KAGVTQTPRYLIKTRGQQVTLSCSPISGHRSVSWYQQTPGQGLQFLFEYFSETQRNKGNFPGRFSGRQFSNSRSEMNVSTLELGDSALYLCASSLEGQFYNEQFFGPGTRLTVL.

This rearrangement joins TRBV6-1 to TRBJ2-7; D is possibly TRBD1 (6 bases). Germline V gene sequence: CDR1 MNHNS, CDR2 SASEGT. The CDR3 length is 14 residues. Between the trimmed V and J ends, which lost 6 bases and 4 bases, there was a span of 16 bases. The CDR3 sequence: CASSAITGRYEQYF. The DNA of the CDR3 is TGTGCCAGCAGCGCGATCACAGGGAGATACGAGCAGTACTTC.

This clonotype was detected many times. This sequence joins TRBV4-3 and TRBJ2-7; 8 bases line up with TRBD1. The length of the CDR3 is 14 residues. V was pared by 1 base and J by 3 bases, with 2 bases of the junction left unmatched. CDR1 is LGHNA and CDR2 is YSLEER in the germline V gene. The CDR3 coding sequence is TGCGCCAGCAGCCAAGTCACAGGGGGCTACGAGCAGTACTTC. It specifies CASSQVTGGYEQYF.

The V and J genes are TRBV19 and TRBJ1-2; D not resolved. CDR1 is LNHDA and CDR2 is SQIVND in the germline V gene (reference sequence). The germline V and J ends were trimmed by 5 bases and 8 bases, with 21 bases remaining between them. The CDR3 runs 15 residues. The CDR3 region has the DNA TGTGCCAGTAGTCAACGGGAAGGTATGCCATGGGGCTACACCTTC. Its protein is CASSQREGMPWGYTF. Variable domain in full (rest from reference TRBV19 and TRBJ1-2): DGGITQSPKYLFRKEGQNVTLSCEQNLNHDAMYWYRQDPGQGLRLIYYSQIVNDFQKGDIAEGYSVSREKKESFPLTVTSAQKNPTAFYLCASSQREGMPWGYTFGSGTRLTVV.

The CDR3 here is CASSPSLYGYTF. CDR3 coding DNA: TGTGCCAGCAGCCCCAGCCTCTATGGCTACACCTTC. This chain connects TRBV7-2 to TRBJ1-2; D unresolved. The CDR3 loop spans 12 amino acids. Trimming left V 5 bases short and J 4 bases short, with 8 bases between. Germline-derived CDR1 and CDR2 are SGHTA and FQGNSA.

A note on this clonotype: A clone one base away is much larger, so this may be a read error. The chain is built from TRBV6-4 and TRBJ2-1, with 12 nucleotides matching TRBD2. The CDR3 spans 17 residues. CDR1 is MRHNA and CDR2 is SNTAGT in the germline V gene. The CDR3 reads CASSVTRTSGTYNGQFF. The DNA for the CDR3 is TGTGCCAGCAGTGTCACCCGGACTAGCGGGACATACAATGGGCAGTTCTTC.

J is TRBJ1-1 and V is TRBV10-3; 9 bases map to TRBD1. This CDR3 comprises 15 residues. V trimming: 4 bases; J trimming: 3 bases; junction bases outside the gene matches: 6. The V gene's germline CDR1 is ENHRY and CDR2 SYGVKD. The CDR3 loop is CAISGEDRGDTEAFF. The CDR3 coding sequence is TGTGCCATCAGTGGAGAGGACAGGGGTGACACTGAAGCTTTCTTT.

This clonotype was counted only a few times. The chain employs TRBV10-3 and TRBJ1-1; TRBD1 aligns across 8 bases. The V and J ends lost 10 bases and 0 bases, in that order; junction bases with no gene match: 4. The V gene's germline CDR1 is ENHRY and CDR2 SYGVKD. The CDR3 sequence is 13 residues long. The CDR3 sequence is CATTGEMNTEAFF. The CDR3 bases are TGTGCCACGACAGGGGAGATGAACACTGAAGCTTTCTTT.

This clonotype is a singleton in its sample. The chain links TRBV5-1 to TRBJ2-1, with 7 bases matching TRBD1. With 2 bases clipped from V and 8 bases from J, the junction kept 4 bases outside the gene matches. Germline CDR1 SGHRS, CDR2 YFSETQ. This CDR3 region has 13 residues. CDR3 coding DNA: TGCGCCAGCAGCTTAGGACAGGTCGATGAGCAGTTCTTC. It specifies CASSLGQVDEQFF.

This clonotype was seen a few times. The genes are TRBV27 and TRBJ2-2; 11 bases are a match to TRBD2. Germline V gives CDR1 MNHEY, CDR2 SMNVEV (reference sequence). The CDR3 consists of 17 residues. J gave up 0 bases and V 5 bases, and 5 bases lay outside the gene matches. CDR3 sequence reads: CASSLQLAGANTGELFF. For the CDR3, the DNA is TGTGCCAGCAGTCTCCAACTAGCGGGGGCGAACACCGGGGAGCTGTTTTTT.

The CDR3 loop reads CATSRDPTGKFSEQYF. CDR3 DNA sequence: TGTGCCACCAGCAGAGACCCGACAGGGAAATTCTCCGAGCAGTACTTC. The chain recombines TRBV15 with TRBJ2-7, with TRBD1 matching 7 bases. Germline CDR1 LNHNV, CDR2 YYDKDF (reference sequence). The V gene end was trimmed by 0 bases and the J gene end by 6 bases; junction bases not matched to a gene: 11. The length of the CDR3 is 16 residues.

V is TRBV10-3 and J is TRBJ2-7; possibly TRBD1 for D (6 bases). Germline V gene lookup returns CDR1 ENHRY and CDR2 SYGVKD. The CDR3 contains 14 residues. V lost 6 bases, J lost 2 bases, and 14 bases lay in between. The CDR3 nucleotides read TGTGCCATCAGCGTACAGGGCCTCGCCTACGAGCAGTACTTC. This sequence encodes CAISVQGLAYEQYF.

This clonotype turned up a few times. This chain links TRBV12-3 or TRBV12-4 with TRBJ2-5, with D uncertain. The J call may be wrong; the DNA end is better matched by TRBJ2-7. CDR3 length: 13 residues. This CDR3 is CASSEHKEYEQYF. The CDR3 DNA reads as TGTGCCAGCAGTGAACACAAGGAATACGAGCAGTACTTC.